The rows below give T cell receptor beta chains drawn from one sample of a study of cytotoxic CD8 clonotypes in ibrutinib-treated CLL. Profiling relied on immunoSEQ multiplex PCR, and the TCRdb table lists in-frame clones only, not all of them. The sample has about 40,000 clones, about 70% seen once. The specimen comprised PBMCs, sampled at disease progression, from a patient treated with ibrutinib. The source of these receptors is a human donor with chronic lymphocytic leukemia. Both conserved end residues are part of each CDR3. D genes are given only for firm matches. Not every row has a clone size; where given, it reads once, few, many or a size class.

NA	TRBJ2-2	TRBV27	NA	TGTGCCAGCAGTTTTAGGGAAGGGTTGAACACCGGGGAGCTGTTTTTT	CASSFREGLNTGELFF
NA	TRBJ1-1	TRBV7-9	once	TGTGCCAGCAGCTGGATATGGGCCGTAGGGGTAAACACTGAAGCTTTCTTT	CASSWIWAVGVNTEAFF
TRBD1	TRBJ1-1	TRBV7-8	NA	TGTGCCAGCAGCCCCAGCCGGGACAGGGCCCTTGAAGCTTTCTTT	CASSPSRDRALEAFF
TRBD1	TRBJ2-1	TRBV27	NA	TGTGCCAGCAGTCTCATCAGGGGGAAGGACAATGAGCAGTTCTTC	CASSLIRGKDNEQFF
NA	TRBJ2-7	TRBV30	NA	TGTGCCTGGAGCCGGGACATCGCCTACGAGCAGTACTTC	CAWSRDIAYEQYF
NA	TRBJ1-2	TRBV27	few	TGTGCCAGCAGTTTATCGTTGACAGGTCCCTACACCTTC	CASSLSLTGPYTF
NA	TRBJ1-5	TRBV5-1	NA	TGCGCCAGCAGCTCAAAGAACAGCGGATGGAGCAATCAGCCCCAGCATTTT	CASSSKNSGWSNQPQHF
TRBD2	TRBJ2-5	TRBV4-2	NA	TGTGCCAGCAGCCAAGAGGGCGGGGGTGGCGAGACCCAGTACTTC	CASSQEGGGGETQYF
NA	TRBJ2-3	TRBV19	NA	TGTGCCAGTAGCGATGACCCGGCGGGGCTTAGCACAGATACGCAGTATTTT	CASSDDPAGLSTDTQYF
TRBD2	TRBJ2-3	TRBV6-4	NA	TGTGCCAGCAGTCTGACTAGCGGGGAACCAGATACGCAGTATTTT	CASSLTSGEPDTQYF
NA	TRBJ1-1	TRBV4-1	few	TGCGCCAGCAGCCAAGGACTCATAAGCGGCACTGAAGCTTTCTTT	CASSQGLISGTEAFF
TRBD1	TRBJ2-7	TRBV5-5	NA	TGTGCCAGCAGCCAGGGGGACAGCCTTTTCTACGAGCAGTACTTC	CASSQGDSLFYEQYF
TRBD1	TRBJ2-4	TRBV5-1	NA	TGCGCCAGCAGCCTGCACGCTCCAGGGGGCGAGAGATCAAACATTCAGTACTTC	CASSLHAPGGERSNIQYF
TRBD2	TRBJ2-1	TRBV7-8	NA	TGTGCCAGCAGCTTGGACCTAGCGGGAGCCTACAATGAGCAGTTCTTC	CASSLDLAGAYNEQFF
NA	TRBJ1-4	TRBV18	NA	TGTGCCAGCTCACCACGCGAAGGGAGGTTTGAAAAACTGTTTTTT	CASSPREGRFEKLFF
TRBD1	TRBJ1-1	TRBV2	NA	TGTGCCAGCAGAAGGGGACAGGGGAACACTGAAGCTTTCTTT	CASRRGQGNTEAFF
NA	TRBJ2-7	TRBV18	NA	TGTGCCAGCTCCCCAGGGGATGACGACGAGCAGTACTTC	CASSPGDDDEQYF
TRBD1	TRBJ1-1	TRBV27	NA	TGTGCCAGCAGGGACAGGGAAACCCGCACTGAAGCTTTCTTT	CASRDRETRTEAFF
NA	TRBJ2-1	TRBV30	NA	TGTGCCTGGAGTGTACTTCAGACATTGCGGACTAATGAGCAGTTCTTC	CAWSVLQTLRTNEQFF
TRBD1	TRBJ1-2	TRBV11-2	NA	TGTGCCAGCAGCGCAACCACAGGGGGCCAGAGGGAAGGCTACACCTTC	CASSATTGGQREGYTF
TRBD2	TRBJ2-3	TRBV7-6	NA	TGTGCCAGCAGACTAGCGGCCACAGATACGCAGTATTTT	CASRLAATDTQYF
NA	TRBJ2-5	TRBV11-3	NA	TGTGCCAGCAGCTTAGGGCAGGGGCCCCAAGAGACCCAGTACTTC	CASSLGQGPQETQYF
NA	TRBJ2-7	TRBV11-2	NA	TGTGCCAGCAACCCTCTAGGGGACTTCTACGAGCAGTACTTC	CASNPLGDFYEQYF
NA	TRBJ1-4	TRBV6-1	NA	TGTGCCAGCAGTGATTGGGGGAGCGGGTATGAAAAACTGTTTTTT	CASSDWGSGYEKLFF
NA	TRBJ1-2	TRBV7-9	few	TGTGCCAGCAGCTTAGGGAGGGACACAGTCTATGGCTACACCTTC	CASSLGRDTVYGYTF
TRBD1	TRBJ1-2	TRBV19	NA	TGTGCCAGTACCCCAGGGGGACAGGGGCCCGGCTACACCTTC	CASTPGGQGPGYTF
NA	TRBJ2-7	TRBV11-3	NA	TGTGCCAGCAGCTTAGCTCAAGCCGGGACCGCTGCTGCTGGCGAGCAGTACTTC	CASSLAQAGTAAAGEQYF
TRBD1	TRBJ1-1	TRBV6-1	once	TGTGCCAGCAGTGAGTTGACAGGGGGCTATGCTGAAGCTTTCTTT	CASSELTGGYAEAFF
NA	TRBJ2-3	TRBV4-1	once	TGCGCCAGCAGCCAAGATGGGTGGCGCACAGATACGCAGTATTTT	CASSQDGWRTDTQYF
NA	TRBJ2-5	TRBV5-6	NA	TGTGCCAGCAGCTACTCCGGGACACCCGTGGGAGAGACCCAGTACTTC	CASSYSGTPVGETQYF
NA	TRBJ1-4	TRBV7-2	NA	TGTGCCAGCAGCTTTCAGGGTACAACTAATGAAAAACTGTTTTTT	CASSFQGTTNEKLFF
NA	TRBJ2-2	TRBV9	NA	TGTGCCAGCAGCGTAGCTGAGCTAGGGGGCGGGGAGCTGTTTTTT	CASSVAELGGGELFF
TRBD1	TRBJ2-2	TRBV28	NA	TGTGCCAGCAGGACAGGGGAGAGAGCCGGGGAGCTGTTTTTT	CASRTGERAGELFF
NA	TRBJ1-1	TRBV6-1	few	TGTGCCAGCACCGAGCTCTACGGCAATGCTGAAGCTTTCTTT	CASTELYGNAEAFF
NA	TRBJ2-1	TRBV4-1	NA	TGCGCCAGCAGCCAATTAGGAGAAGATGCCTACAATGAGCAGTTCTTC	CASSQLGEDAYNEQFF
TRBD2	TRBJ2-3	TRBV28	NA	TGTGCCAGCAGTTTACCGACTAGCGGGAGGTCAGATACGCAGTATTTT	CASSLPTSGRSDTQYF
NA	TRBJ2-3	TRBV2	NA	TGTGCCAGCAGCCCGGACTACGGAACAGATACGCAGTATTTT	CASSPDYGTDTQYF
NA	TRBJ1-5	TRBV5-6	few	TGTGCCAGCAGCTTGGGACATAGCAATCAGCCCCAGCATTTT	CASSLGHSNQPQHF